This TCR beta chain was recovered during a study of yellow fever vaccine responses in identical twins. Findings and caveats of the study: After vaccination, twins' T cell response reportedly seemed partly convergent, partly personalized.

As regards this clonotype: Its antigen is still unknown.

One entry per CDR3 protein, called by TCRdb with MiXCR from the RT-PCR reads. The table has 4,200 or so distinct CDR3 sequences, approximately 85% seen once; the top ten hold around 3%. Germline V gene lookup returns CDR1 SEHNR and CDR2 FQNEAQ (reference sequence). The CDR3 spans 15 residues. Trimming removed 8 bases at V and 5 bases at J, with 19 bases between. The sequence was collected from a woman aged 18-29 years who received the yellow fever vaccine. The V call is TRBV7-9, the J call TRBJ2-1; tentative D call: TRBD1 (6 bases). Sample: T cells from blood (PBMCs), unsorted or a sorted subset (not recorded which), taken before or after yellow fever vaccination (not recorded which). The CDR3 loop is CASQFTGLPDNEQFF. The CDR3, as DNA: TGTGCCAGCCAATTCACAGGGTTACCGGACAATGAGCAGTTCTTC.